This entry lists 4 T cell receptor beta chains sequenced from one sample in a study of T cell responses to AZD1222 COVID-19 vaccine. TCRdb's table, derived via immunoSEQ multiplex PCR, lists solely in-frame clones and lacks some. The sample records tens of thousands of clones, 85% to 90% being singletons. This specimen consisted of peripheral blood, obtained on day 0 of AZD1222 vaccination. The origin of the receptors is an adult in good health.

The chain uses TRBV7-8 and TRBJ1-2; maybe TRBD1 (5 bases). Germline V CDR1 and CDR2: SGHVS, FQNEAQ. This CDR3 region has 14 residues. The germline V and J ends were trimmed by 0 bases and 7 bases, with 12 bases remaining between them. The chain's CDR3 is CASSLARTSFGYTF. As DNA, the CDR3 is TGTGCCAGCAGCTTAGCGAGGACATCTTTTGGCTACACCTTC.

This clone was detected only once. The gene calls are TRBV6-1 and TRBJ1-5; D remains ambiguous. V was cut by 1 base and J by 1 base, with 14 bases left in between. The CDR3 spans 17 residues. Germline values: CDR1 MNHNS, CDR2 SASEGT. The CDR3 protein is CASSEGRQKISNQPQHF. The CDR3 DNA follows: TGTGCCAGCAGTGAAGGTAGGCAAAAGATAAGCAATCAGCCCCAGCATTTT.

The chain links TRBV28 to TRBJ2-4; 8 nucleotides match TRBD2. This CDR3 spans 14 amino acids. V dropped 5 bases and J dropped 3; count of bases not matched to a gene: 3. Germline V gives CDR1 MDHEN, CDR2 SYDVKM. CDR3: CASSPGRVKNIQYF. CDR3 in DNA: TGTGCCAGCAGTCCCGGGAGGGTCAAAAACATTCAGTACTTC.

This CDR3 reads CSVEDRRGDYGYTF. The CDR3 coding sequence is TGCAGCGTTGAAGATCGCAGGGGGGACTATGGCTACACCTTC. The chain recombines TRBV29-1 with TRBJ1-2; TRBD1 aligns across 7 bases. The trim removed 0 bases at V and 3 bases at J, leaving 4 bases unmatched. The length of the CDR3 is 14 residues. Germline values: CDR1 SQVTM, CDR2 ANQGSEA.